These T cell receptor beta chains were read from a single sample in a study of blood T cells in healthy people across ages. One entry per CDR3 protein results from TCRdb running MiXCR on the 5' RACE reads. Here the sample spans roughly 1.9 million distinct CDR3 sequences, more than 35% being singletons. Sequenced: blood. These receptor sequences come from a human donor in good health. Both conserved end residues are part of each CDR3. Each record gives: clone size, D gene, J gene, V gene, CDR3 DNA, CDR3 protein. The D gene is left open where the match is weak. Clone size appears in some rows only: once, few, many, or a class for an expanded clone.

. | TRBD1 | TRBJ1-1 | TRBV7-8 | TGTGCCAGCAGCTGGCCAGGGGGCTTTGAGAGGAGGACTGAAGCTTTCTTT | CASSWPGGFERRTEAFF
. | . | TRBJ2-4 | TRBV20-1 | TGCAGTGCTAGTAAGACAGAGAGGGGCATTCAGTACTTC | CSASKTERGIQYF
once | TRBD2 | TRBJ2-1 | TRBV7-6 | TGTGCCAGCAGCTCCGTTTACCCGGGACTAGTGCCCAATGAGCAGTTCTTC | CASSSVYPGLVPNEQFF
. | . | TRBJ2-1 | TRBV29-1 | TGCAGCGCCCTCAGGACCGAGTCCTACAATGAGCAGTTCTTC | CSALRTESYNEQFF
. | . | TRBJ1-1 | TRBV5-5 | TGTGCCAGCGGGGCTCGGGGCAACGAAGCTTTCTTT | CASGARGNEAFF
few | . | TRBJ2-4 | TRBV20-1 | TGCAGTGCTCTTGAAGGGCCGCGAGCCAAAAACATTCAGTACTTC | CSALEGPRAKNIQYF
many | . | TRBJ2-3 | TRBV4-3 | TGCGCCAGCAGCCAAGTGACTACGAGGGGCGCAGATACGCAGTATTTT | CASSQVTTRGADTQYF
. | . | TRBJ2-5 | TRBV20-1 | TGCAGTGCTAGACAGGGACTTTGGGGAGAGACCCAGTACTTC | CSARQGLWGETQYF
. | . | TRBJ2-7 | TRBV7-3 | TGTGCCAGCAGCGTTGAATGGGGCGGCGAGCAGTACTTC | CASSVEWGGEQYF
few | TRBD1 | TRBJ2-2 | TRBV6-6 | TGTGCCAGCAATCAGGGGGCAGGGACCGGGGAGCTGTTTTTT | CASNQGAGTGELFF
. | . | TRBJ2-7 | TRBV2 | TGTGCCAGCACCAGATATTTGGGGGGCTCCTCCTACGAGCAGTACTTC | CASTRYLGGSSYEQYF
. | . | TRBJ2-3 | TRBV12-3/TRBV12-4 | TGTGCCAGCAGTTTTTCTCGTGCGAACACAGATGCGCAGTATTTT | CASSFSRANTDAQYF
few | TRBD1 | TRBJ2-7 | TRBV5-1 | TGCGCCAGTAGAGCTTACAGGGGGCCGGGGGAGCAGTACTTC | CASRAYRGPGEQYF
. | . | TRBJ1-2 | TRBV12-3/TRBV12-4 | TGTGCCAGCGCTGGGGGGGGGCTAGACTATGGCTACACCTTC | CASAGGGLDYGYTF
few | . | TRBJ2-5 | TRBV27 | TGTGCCAGCAGTTTATCTGCGGGGATAGGAGAGACCCAGTACTTC | CASSLSAGIGETQYF
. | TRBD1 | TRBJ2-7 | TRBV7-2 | TGTGCCAGCAGCTTAGACAGGGGGCGAGTCGAGCAGTACTTC | CASSLDRGRVEQYF
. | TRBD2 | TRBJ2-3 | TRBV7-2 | TGTGCCAGCAGCTTAAATAGCGGGGGGGGAGATACGCAGTATTTT | CASSLNSGGGDTQYF
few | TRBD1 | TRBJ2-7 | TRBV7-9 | TGTGCCTGGGAGACAGGGAACTACGAGCAGTACTTC | CAWETGNYEQYF
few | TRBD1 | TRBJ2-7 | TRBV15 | TGTGCCACCAGCAGAGGTGCGACAGGGGCCGAGCAGTACTTC | CATSRGATGAEQYF
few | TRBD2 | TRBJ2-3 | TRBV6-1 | TGTGCCAGCAGTGATGCGACTAGCACAACAGATACGCAGTATTTT | CASSDATSTTDTQYF
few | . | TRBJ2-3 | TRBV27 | TGTGCCAGCAGTTTATATGTTGGGACAGATACGCAGTATTTT | CASSLYVGTDTQYF
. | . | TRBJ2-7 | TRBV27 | TGTGCCAGCAGATCCGGGCCGAACTACGAGCAGTACTTC | CASRSGPNYEQYF
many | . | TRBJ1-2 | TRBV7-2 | TGTGCCAGCAGCTTAGCAGGAGGGGCGGGCTATGGCTACACCTTC | CASSLAGGAGYGYTF
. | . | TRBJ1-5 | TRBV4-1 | TGCGCCAGCAGCCCCTACCTCGGCGACAATCAGCCCCAGCATTTT | CASSPYLGDNQPQHF
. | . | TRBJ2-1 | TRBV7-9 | TGTGCCAGCAGCTCCACATGGACAGCCCTCAATGAGCAGTTCTTC | CASSSTWTALNEQFF
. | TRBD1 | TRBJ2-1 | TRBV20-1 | TGCAGCGCTACCTACCTAAGACAGGGGCACTACAATGAGCAGTTCTTC | CSATYLRQGHYNEQFF
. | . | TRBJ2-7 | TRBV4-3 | TGCGCCAGCAGCCACTCTACACAGGAGTCCTACGAGCAGTACTTC | CASSHSTQESYEQYF
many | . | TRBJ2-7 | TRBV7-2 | TGTGCCAGCAGCTTAGCGCGTACTGGCTACGAGCAGTACTTC | CASSLARTGYEQYF
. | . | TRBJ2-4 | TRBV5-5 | TGTGCCAGCAGCTTGGGGGGCATCCTGGATAAAAACATTCAGTACTTC | CASSLGGILDKNIQYF
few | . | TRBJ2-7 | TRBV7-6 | TGTGCCAGCAGCTCCCATGATGGCATTAACGAGCAGTACTTC | CASSSHDGINEQYF
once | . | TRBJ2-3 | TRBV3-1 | TGCGCCAGCAGCCAAGCTATTACGCGAGATACGCAGTATTTT | CASSQAITRDTQYF
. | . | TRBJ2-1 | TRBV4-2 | TGTGCCAGCAGCCAAGTCGGTAGCGGCTACAATGAGCAGTTCTTC | CASSQVGSGYNEQFF
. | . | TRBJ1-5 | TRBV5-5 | TGTGCCAGCAGCTTTGGGGAAAGAGGTAGGGGCAATCAGCCCCAGCATTTT | CASSFGERGRGNQPQHF
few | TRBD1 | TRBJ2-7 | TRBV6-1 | TGTGCCAGCAGTGAATTCGAGGGGGCCTCCTACGAGCAGTACTTC | CASSEFEGASYEQYF
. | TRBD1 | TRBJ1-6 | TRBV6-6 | TGTGCCAGCAAGGAGACAGGGCGGCCCTATAATTCACCCCTCCACTTT | CASKETGRPYNSPLHF
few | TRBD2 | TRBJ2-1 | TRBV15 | TGTGCCACAGCAACCACTAGCGGGGGGAGCTCCTACAATGAGCAGTTCTTC | CATATTSGGSSYNEQFF
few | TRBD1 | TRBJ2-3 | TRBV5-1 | TGCGCCAGCAGCTGGGGACAGGGCATATCGGATACGCAGTATTTT | CASSWGQGISDTQYF
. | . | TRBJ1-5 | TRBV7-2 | TGTGCCAGCAGCTGGGACGCGGGTAGCAATCAGCCCCAGCATTTT | CASSWDAGSNQPQHF
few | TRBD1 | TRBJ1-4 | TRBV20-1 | TGCAGTGCTAGACGAGGTCAGGGGGATGAAAAACTGTTTTTT | CSARRGQGDEKLFF
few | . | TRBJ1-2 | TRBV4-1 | TGCGCCAGCAGCCATCCCGGCGGGTTCACTTCGGGCTACACCTTC | CASSHPGGFTSGYTF
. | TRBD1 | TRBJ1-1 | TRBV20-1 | TGCAGTGCTAGGACAGGGCCTGAAGCTTTCTTT | CSARTGPEAFF
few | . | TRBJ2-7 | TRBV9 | TGTGCCAGCAGCACCGAAAGATCCTACGAGCAGTACTTC | CASSTERSYEQYF
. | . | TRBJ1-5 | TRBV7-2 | TGTGCCAGCAGCCCTTTTGTGGGGATCACACAGCCCCAGCATTTT | CASSPFVGITQPQHF
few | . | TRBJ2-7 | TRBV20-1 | TGCAGTGTTAGAGATAGTGGCTCCTACGAGCAGTACTTC | CSVRDSGSYEQYF
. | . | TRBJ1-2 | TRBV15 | TGTGCCACCAGCAGAGATCGGGGACAATATGGCTACACCTTC | CATSRDRGQYGYTF
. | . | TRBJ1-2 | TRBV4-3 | TGCGCCAGCAGCCAAGATGAAGAGGTAGGACCGACGCTATATGGCTACACCTTC | CASSQDEEVGPTLYGYTF
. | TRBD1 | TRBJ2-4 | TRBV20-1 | TGCAGTGCTAGAGTGAGGACAGGGAGTGACATTCAGTACTTC | CSARVRTGSDIQYF
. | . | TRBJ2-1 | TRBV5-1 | TGCGCCAGCACGATACGGGGGTACAACAATGAGCAGTTCTTC | CASTIRGYNNEQFF
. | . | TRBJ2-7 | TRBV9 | TGTGCCAGCAGCCCGGCGGACGGTTCCTACGAGCAGTACTTC | CASSPADGSYEQYF
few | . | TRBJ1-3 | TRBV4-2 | TGTGCCAGCAGCCAAGGGTCAGCCACCATATATTTT | CASSQGSATIYF
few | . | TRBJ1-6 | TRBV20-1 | TGCAGTGCTAGAGGGGGCCTAGATTCACCCCTCCACTTT | CSARGGLDSPLHF
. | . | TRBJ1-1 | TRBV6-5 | TGTGCCAGCAGTTACGGCCGAGGGGGTAGGGGGAACACTGAAGCTTTCTTT | CASSYGRGGRGNTEAFF
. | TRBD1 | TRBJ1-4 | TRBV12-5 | TGTGCTAGTGGTTTGTTCCTTTCCGGGACAGGGGACGAAAAACTGTTTTTT | CASGLFLSGTGDEKLFF
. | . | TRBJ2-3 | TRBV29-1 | TGCAGCGTTGAAGTTGGAGCAGGGGGCACAGATACGCAGTATTTT | CSVEVGAGGTDTQYF
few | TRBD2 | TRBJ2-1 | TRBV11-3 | TGTGCCAGCAGCTTACTGCCGGGGCTAGCGGGGGGGTTTGAGCAGTTCTTC | CASSLLPGLAGGFEQFF